The present TCR beta chain was sequenced within a study of cytomegalovirus exposure and HLA in healthy donors. About this clone: Its antigen remains unidentified.

The study ran its PCR with 60 Vbeta and 13 Jbeta primers. Assay used: immunoSEQ multiplex PCR; TCRdb lists only in-frame clones, some missing. The sample lists roughly 130,000 clones; under 90% were seen once. Overall study results and limits: Segments of the TCR beta V type were, in most cases, productive about 90% or about 30% of the time in an earlier analysis.

The CDR3 is made up of 13 amino acids. Germline V gives CDR1 SQVTM, CDR2 ANQGSEA. The sample comprised PBMCs. The chain combines TRBV29-1 with TRBJ2-5; D perhaps matches TRBD2 (6 bases). The receptor's source is a woman aged 40 to 55 in good health and CMV-seronegative. For the CDR3, the DNA is TGCAGGCCCGGCGGGACCCCCCAAGAGACCCAGTACTTC. Encoded protein: CRPGGTPQETQYF.